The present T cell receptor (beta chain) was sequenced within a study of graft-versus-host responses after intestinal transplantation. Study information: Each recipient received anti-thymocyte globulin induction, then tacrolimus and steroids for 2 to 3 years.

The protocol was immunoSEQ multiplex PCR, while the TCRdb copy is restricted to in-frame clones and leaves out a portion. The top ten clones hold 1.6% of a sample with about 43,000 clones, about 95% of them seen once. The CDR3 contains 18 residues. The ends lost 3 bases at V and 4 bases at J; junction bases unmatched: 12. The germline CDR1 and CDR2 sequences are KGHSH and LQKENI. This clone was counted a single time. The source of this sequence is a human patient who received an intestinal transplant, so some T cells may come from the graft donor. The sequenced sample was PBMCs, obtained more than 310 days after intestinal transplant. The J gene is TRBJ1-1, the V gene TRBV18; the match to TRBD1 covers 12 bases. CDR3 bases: TGTGCCAGCTCACCTCCGGGGGGGACAGGGGGCTCGGGCACTGAAGCTTTCTTT. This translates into CASSPPGGTGGSGTEAFF.